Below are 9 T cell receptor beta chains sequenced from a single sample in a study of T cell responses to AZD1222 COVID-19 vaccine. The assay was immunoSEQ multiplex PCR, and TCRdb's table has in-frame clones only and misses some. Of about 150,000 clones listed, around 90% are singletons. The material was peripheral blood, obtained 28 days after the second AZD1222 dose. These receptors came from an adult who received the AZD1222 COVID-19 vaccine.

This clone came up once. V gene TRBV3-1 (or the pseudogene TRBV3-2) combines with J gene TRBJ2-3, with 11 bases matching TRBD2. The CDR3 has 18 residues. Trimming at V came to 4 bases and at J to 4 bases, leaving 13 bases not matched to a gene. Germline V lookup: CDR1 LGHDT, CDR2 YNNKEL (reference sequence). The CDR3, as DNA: TGTGCCAGCAGCCTCCAGGCGTTAGCGGGAGGGCCAGCAGATACGCAGTATTTT. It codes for CASSLQALAGGPADTQYF.

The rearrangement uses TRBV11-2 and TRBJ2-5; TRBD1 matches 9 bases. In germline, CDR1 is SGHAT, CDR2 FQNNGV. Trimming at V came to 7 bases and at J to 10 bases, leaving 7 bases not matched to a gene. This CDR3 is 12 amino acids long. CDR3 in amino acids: CASNRQGGVQYF. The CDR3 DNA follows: TGTGCCAGCAACAGACAGGGGGGTGTCCAGTACTTC. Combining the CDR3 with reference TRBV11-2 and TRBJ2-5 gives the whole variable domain EAGVAQSPRYKIIEKRQSVAFWCNPISGHATLYWYQQILGQGPKLLIQFQNNGVVDDSQLPKDRFSAERLKGVDSTLKIQPAKLEDSAVYLCASNRQGGVQYFGPGTRLLVL.

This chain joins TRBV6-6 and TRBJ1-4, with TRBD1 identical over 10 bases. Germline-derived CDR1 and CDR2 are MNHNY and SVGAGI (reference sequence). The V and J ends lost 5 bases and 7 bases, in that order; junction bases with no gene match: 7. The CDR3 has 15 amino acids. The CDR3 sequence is CASSGDRGGGEKLFF. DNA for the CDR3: TGTGCCAGCAGTGGGGACAGGGGTGGTGGTGAAAAACTGTTTTTT.

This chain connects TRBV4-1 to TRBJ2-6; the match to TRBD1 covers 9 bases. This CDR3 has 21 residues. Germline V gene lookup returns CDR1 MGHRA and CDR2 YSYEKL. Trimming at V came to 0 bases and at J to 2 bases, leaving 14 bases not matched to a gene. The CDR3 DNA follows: TGCGCCAGCAGCCAAGATCCAGGGGGCCGGACAGGGGTTACTGGGGCCAACGTCCTGACTTTC. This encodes CASSQDPGGRTGVTGANVLTF.

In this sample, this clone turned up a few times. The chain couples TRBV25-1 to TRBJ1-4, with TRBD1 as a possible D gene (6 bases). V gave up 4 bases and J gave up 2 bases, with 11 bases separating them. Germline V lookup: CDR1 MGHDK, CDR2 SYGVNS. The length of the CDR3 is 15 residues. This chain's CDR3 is CASSGFDRTNEKLFF. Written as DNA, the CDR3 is TGTGCCAGCAGTGGGTTTGACAGGACTAATGAAAAACTGTTTTTT.

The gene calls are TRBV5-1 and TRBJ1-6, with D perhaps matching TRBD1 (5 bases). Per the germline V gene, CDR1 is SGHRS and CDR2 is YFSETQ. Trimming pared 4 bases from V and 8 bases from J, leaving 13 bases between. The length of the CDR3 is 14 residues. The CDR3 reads CASSPGTVDSPLHF. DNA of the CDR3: TGCGCCAGCAGCCCCGGGACCGTTGATTCACCCCTCCACTTT.

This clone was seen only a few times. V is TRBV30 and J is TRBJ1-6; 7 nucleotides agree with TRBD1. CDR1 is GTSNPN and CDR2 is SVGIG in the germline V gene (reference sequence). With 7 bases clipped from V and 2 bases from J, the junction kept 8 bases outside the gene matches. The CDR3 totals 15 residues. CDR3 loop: CALYRDRAYNSPLHF. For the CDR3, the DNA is TGTGCCTTGTACCGGGACAGAGCCTATAATTCACCCCTCCACTTT.

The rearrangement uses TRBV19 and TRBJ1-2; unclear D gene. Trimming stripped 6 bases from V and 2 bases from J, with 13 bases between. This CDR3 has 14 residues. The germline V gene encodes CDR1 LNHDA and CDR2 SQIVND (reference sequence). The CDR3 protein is CASRRESGNYGYTF. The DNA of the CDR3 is TGTGCCAGTAGACGAGAGTCAGGAAACTATGGCTACACCTTC.

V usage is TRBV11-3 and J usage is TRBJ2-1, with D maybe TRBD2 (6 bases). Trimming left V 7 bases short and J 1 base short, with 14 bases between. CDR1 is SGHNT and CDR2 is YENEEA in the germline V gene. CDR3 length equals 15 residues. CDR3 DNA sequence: TGTGCCAGCAACCTCCGAGCGGGTTCCTACAATGAGCAGTTCTTC. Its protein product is CASNLRAGSYNEQFF. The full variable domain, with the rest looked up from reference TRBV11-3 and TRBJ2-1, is EAGVVQSPRYKIIEKKQPVAFWCNPISGHNTLYWYLQNLGQGPELLIRYENEEAVDDSQLPKDRFSAERLKGVDSTLKIQPAELGDSAVYLCASNLRAGSYNEQFFGPGTRLTVL.